Below are 7 T cell receptor beta chains sequenced from a single sample in a study of cytomegalovirus exposure and HLA in healthy donors (dated by TCRdb to the late 2010s). Library method: the immunoSEQ multiplex PCR assay. The multiplex PCR relied on a mix of 60 forward primers for TCR Vbeta segments and 13 reverse primers for TCR Jbeta segments. As stored in TCRdb, this immuneACCESS dataset retains in-frame rearrangements with V and J assigned. A fraction of the clones does not appear; measured against another copy, unresolved V genes explain less than half of the discrepancy, and the remainder lacks a known reason. The sample yields fewer than 110,000 clones; roughly three quarters were counted once. 10% of the sample is in the top ten clones. The material sequenced was PBMCs. The receptors come from a woman younger than 35 in good health and CMV-seropositive.

The V gene is TRBV6-6, the J gene TRBJ2-1; D might be TRBD1 (5 bases). V shed 0 bases and J shed 15 bases, with 9 bases lying between them. CDR3 length: 11 amino acids. Germline V gene lookup returns CDR1 MNHNY and CDR2 SVGAGI (reference sequence). CDR3 nucleotide sequence: TGTGCCAGCAGTTACTCGAGTACAGGGTTCTTC. It is translated as CASSYSSTGFF.

This clone was observed once. The chain uses TRBV9 and TRBJ1-6, with unresolved D. The CDR3 consists of 12 residues. V was pared by 5 bases and J by 8 bases, with 8 bases between. Looked up from germline, CDR1 is SGDLS and CDR2 is YYNGEE. CDR3 coding DNA: TGTGCCAGCAGTTCCTCCGATTCACCCCTCCACTTT. Its protein product is CASSSSDSPLHF.

The chain uses TRBV5-1 and TRBJ1-1; possible D gene TRBD1, 5 bases. Germline V gene lookup returns CDR1 SGHRS and CDR2 YFSETQ. This CDR3 is built from 14 residues. V was pared by 1 base and J by 1 base, with 8 bases between. CDR3 sequence: CASSLQGKNTEAFF. CDR3 DNA sequence: TGCGCCAGCAGCTTGCAGGGAAAGAACACTGAAGCTTTCTTT. The full variable domain, its missing parts supplied by reference TRBV5-1 and TRBJ1-1, is KAGVTQTPRYLIKTRGQQVTLSCSPISGHRSVSWYQQTPGQGLQFLFEYFSETQRNKGNFPGRFSGRQFSNSRSEMNVSTLELGDSALYLCASSLQGKNTEAFFGQGTRLTVV.

The genes are TRBV29-1 and TRBJ1-1; the D gene is possibly TRBD1 (5 bases). The CDR3 totals 13 residues. With 6 bases removed from V and 4 bases from J, the gap between germline ends came to 15 bases. The germline CDR1 and CDR2 sequences are SQVTM and ANQGSEA. The CDR3 is CSVFRVLSTEAFF. CDR3 coding DNA: TGCAGCGTGTTCAGGGTTCTGAGCACTGAAGCTTTCTTT. The full variable domain, in which reference TRBV29-1 and TRBJ1-1 provide the parts outside the CDR3, is SAVISQKPSRDICQRGTSLTIQCQVDSQVTMMFWYRQQPGQSLTLIATANQGSEATYESGFVIDKFPISRPNLTFSTLTVSNMSPEDSSIYLCSVFRVLSTEAFFGQGTRLTVV.

The rearrangement joins TRBV30 to TRBJ1-4; TRBD1 might be the D (5 bases). Trimming removed 5 bases from V and 7 bases from J, with 14 bases in between. The CDR3 contains 13 residues. Germline CDR1 is GTSNPN and CDR2 is SVGIG (reference sequence). The CDR3 loop reads CAWGFGAGEKLFF. The CDR3 DNA sequence: TGTGCCTGGGGTTTTGGGGCAGGTGAAAAACTGTTTTTT.

This clone was detected a few times. The chain has TRBV19 and TRBJ1-5, with a weak D call TRBD1 (6 bases). V was trimmed by 3 bases and J by 1 base, leaving 10 bases between them. The V gene's germline CDR1 is LNHDA and CDR2 SQIVND (reference sequence). The CDR3 is made up of 15 amino acids. This chain's CDR3 is CASSIQGTSNQPQHF. CDR3 nucleotides: TGTGCCAGTAGTATTCAGGGGACGAGCAATCAGCCCCAGCATTTT.

J is TRBJ2-3 and V is TRBV21-1; TRBD2, as called in the table, went unchecked against the DNA. TRBV21-1 constitutes a pseudogene. This CDR3 is 15 amino acids long. CDR3 region: CASSKGGRATDTQYF. The CDR3 DNA reads TGTGCCAGCAGCAAAGGCGGGAGGGCCACAGATACGCAGTATTTT.